This TCR beta chain is from a study of metastatic and nonmetastatic thyroid tumors. From germline, CDR1 is WNHNN and CDR2 SYGVQD (reference sequence). Trimming stripped 4 bases from V and 2 bases from J, with 21 bases between. There are 18 residues in the CDR3. TCRdb re-analyzed the PCR reads using MiXCR. The sample consists of nearly 35,000 clones, approximately 15% of them appearing once. Nobody among the patients had been given any treatment before thyroid surgery. This clone came up many times. The sample was blood. J is TRBJ1-3 and V is TRBV10-1; D gene unclear. The origin of this receptor is a female donor with papillary thyroid cancer or a benign thyroid nodule (not recorded which). Some clones in this sample may be carry-over from other donors' samples. As DNA, the CDR3 is TGCGCCAGCAGTGGGGGTCCAGGTGAAGTGGAAACTGGAAACACCATATATTTT. Translation: CASSGGPGEVETGNTIYF.